This TCR beta chain was captured by sequencing in a study of blood T cell repertoires in COVID-19. CDR3 size: 14 residues. Germline loops: CDR1 WSHSY, CDR2 SAAADI. V gave up 6 bases and J gave up 2 bases, with 14 bases separating them. This clone was counted a few times. As processed by the authors: Reference gene primers were amplified, and this amplification served to estimate nucleated cell counts. Repertoires were generated with immunoSEQ multiplex PCR, while TCRdb's copy carries only in-frame clones and drops some. The V and J calls and the clone size are those of that table, but D and trimming were determined from the DNA. The sample includes hundreds of thousands of clones, 80% to 90% of them seen just once.

The sample comprised peripheral blood. The receptor comes from a woman aged 45-60 years with COVID-19, enrolled during active disease. The chain recombines TRBV10-2 with TRBJ2-7, with TRBD1 as a possible D gene (6 bases). The CDR3 spells CASRELGQTYEQYF. CDR3 in DNA: TGCGCCAGCAGAGAACTCGGACAGACCTACGAGCAGTACTTC.